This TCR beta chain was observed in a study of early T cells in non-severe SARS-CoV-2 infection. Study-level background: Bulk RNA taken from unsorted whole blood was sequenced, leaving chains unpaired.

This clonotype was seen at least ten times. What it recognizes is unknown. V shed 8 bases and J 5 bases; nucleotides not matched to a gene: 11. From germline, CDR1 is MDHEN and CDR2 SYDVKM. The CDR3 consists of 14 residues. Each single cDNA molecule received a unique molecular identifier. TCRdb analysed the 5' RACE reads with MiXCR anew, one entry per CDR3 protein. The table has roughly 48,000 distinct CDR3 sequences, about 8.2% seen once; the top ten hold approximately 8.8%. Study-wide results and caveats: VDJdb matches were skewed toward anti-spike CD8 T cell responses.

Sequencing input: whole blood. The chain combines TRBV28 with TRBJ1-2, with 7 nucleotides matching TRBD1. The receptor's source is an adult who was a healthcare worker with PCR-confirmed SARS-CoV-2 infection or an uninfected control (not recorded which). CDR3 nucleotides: TGTGCCAGCGGCTCGGACAGGCATCAGTATGGCTACACCTTC. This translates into CASGSDRHQYGYTF.